The source of this T cell receptor beta chain is a study of response to subunit inactivated influenza vaccine. Findings and caveats of the study: The authors suggested that few new T cells are recruited per seasonal influenza vaccination.

There are 14 residues in the CDR3. V lost 0 bases, J lost 1 base, and 5 bases lay in between. From germline, CDR1 is SGHTA and CDR2 FQGNSA. TCRdb ran MiXCR on the RT-PCR reads and lists one entry per CDR3 protein. This sample has around 650,000 distinct CDR3 sequences; 15% to 19% occur once, and the top ten carry under 14%. This clonotype was observed at least ten times. Its target is not known. The clonotype comes from a man aged 45 to 65 who received an inactivated influenza vaccine. The sequences come from PBMCs from blood, collected roughly 13 days after vaccination. The chain uses TRBV7-2 and TRBJ2-3; D call uncertain. CDR3 protein: CASSLATGTDTQYF. For the CDR3, the DNA is TGTGCCAGCAGCTTAGCGACGGGCACAGATACGCAGTATTTT.